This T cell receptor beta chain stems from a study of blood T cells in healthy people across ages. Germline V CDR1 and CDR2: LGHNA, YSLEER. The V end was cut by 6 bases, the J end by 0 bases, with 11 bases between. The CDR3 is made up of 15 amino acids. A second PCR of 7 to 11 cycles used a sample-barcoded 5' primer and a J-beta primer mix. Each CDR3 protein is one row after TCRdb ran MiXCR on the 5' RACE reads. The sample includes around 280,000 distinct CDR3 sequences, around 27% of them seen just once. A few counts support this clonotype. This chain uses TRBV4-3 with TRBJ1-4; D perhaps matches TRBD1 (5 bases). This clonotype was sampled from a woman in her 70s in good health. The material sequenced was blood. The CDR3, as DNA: TGCGCCAGCAGTACGGGGCAGGCAACTAATGAAAAACTGTTTTTT. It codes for CASSTGQATNEKLFF.